This T cell receptor beta chain was recovered during a study of blood T cell repertoires in COVID-19. Whole-study context: Italy, Spain and the United States were the sources of the convalescent and acute COVID-19 samples. From T cells, B-cell-depleted T cells, or PBMCs came the material, which was cDNA or gDNA.

CDR3 size: 13 residues. Deletions cut 5 bases from V and 4 bases from J, with 11 bases between. Source study methods: Amplified reference gene primers provided the basis for estimating nucleated cell counts. Some clones are missing from TCRdb's copy, which holds only in-frame ones; the method was immunoSEQ multiplex PCR. That table is the source of V, J and clone size, and D and trimming were worked out from the DNA. The repertoire holds 200,000 to 250,000 clones, with 80% to 95% as singletons. Recruited during active infection, patients (from Seattle) were subsequently followed longitudinally. This TCR came from a man aged 30 to 39 with COVID-19, enrolled during active disease. V and J are TRBV12-3 or TRBV12-4 and TRBJ1-1; maybe TRBD1 (6 bases). Sequences were obtained from peripheral blood. CDR3 in DNA: TGTGCCAGCAGTCAGGGGTCCCCCACTGAAGCTTTCTTT. Amino acid sequence: CASSQGSPTEAFF.